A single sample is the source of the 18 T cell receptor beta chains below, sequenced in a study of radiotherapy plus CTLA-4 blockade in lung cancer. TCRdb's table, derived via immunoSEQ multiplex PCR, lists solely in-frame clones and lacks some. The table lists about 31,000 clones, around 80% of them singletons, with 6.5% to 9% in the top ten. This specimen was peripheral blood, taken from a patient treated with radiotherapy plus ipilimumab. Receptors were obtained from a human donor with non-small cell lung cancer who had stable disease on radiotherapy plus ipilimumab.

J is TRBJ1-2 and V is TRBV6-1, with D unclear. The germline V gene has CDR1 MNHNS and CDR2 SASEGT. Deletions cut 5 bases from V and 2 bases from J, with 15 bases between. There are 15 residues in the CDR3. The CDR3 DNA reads TGTGCCAGCAGTAGCCCCCCACCTCGAAACTATGGCTACACCTTC. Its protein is CASSSPPPRNYGYTF.

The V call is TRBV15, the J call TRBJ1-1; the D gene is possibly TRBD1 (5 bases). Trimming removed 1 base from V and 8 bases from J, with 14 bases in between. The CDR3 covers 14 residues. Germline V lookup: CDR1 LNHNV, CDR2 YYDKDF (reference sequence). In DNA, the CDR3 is TGTGCCACCAGCAGAGTAGGGGACCTGGGCGAAGCTTTCTTT. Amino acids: CATSRVGDLGEAFF. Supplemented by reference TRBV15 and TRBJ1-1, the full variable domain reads DAMVIQNPRYQVTQFGKPVTLSCSQTLNHNVMYWYQQKSSQAPKLLFHYYDKDFNNEADTPDNFQSRRPNTSFCFLDIRSPGLGDTAMYLCATSRVGDLGEAFFGQGTRLTVV.

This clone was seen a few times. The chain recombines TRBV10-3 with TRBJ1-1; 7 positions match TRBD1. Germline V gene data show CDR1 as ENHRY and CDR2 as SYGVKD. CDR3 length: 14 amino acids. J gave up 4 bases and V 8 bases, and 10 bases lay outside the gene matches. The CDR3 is CAISPTGTITEAFF. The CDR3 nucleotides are TGTGCCATCTCCCCGACAGGGACGATCACTGAAGCTTTCTTT.

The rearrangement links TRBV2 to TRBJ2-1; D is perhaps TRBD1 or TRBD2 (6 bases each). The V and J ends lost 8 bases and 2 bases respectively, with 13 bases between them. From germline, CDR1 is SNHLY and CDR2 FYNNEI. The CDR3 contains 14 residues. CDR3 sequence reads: CASGNREAYNEQFF. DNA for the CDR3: TGTGCCAGCGGAAACAGGGAGGCCTACAATGAGCAGTTCTTC.

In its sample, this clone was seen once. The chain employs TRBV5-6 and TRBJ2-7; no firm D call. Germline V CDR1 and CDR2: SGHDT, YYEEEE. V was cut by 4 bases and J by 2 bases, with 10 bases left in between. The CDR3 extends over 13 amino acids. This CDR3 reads CASSPRPAYEQYF. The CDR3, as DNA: TGTGCCAGCAGCCCAAGACCTGCCTACGAGCAGTACTTC.

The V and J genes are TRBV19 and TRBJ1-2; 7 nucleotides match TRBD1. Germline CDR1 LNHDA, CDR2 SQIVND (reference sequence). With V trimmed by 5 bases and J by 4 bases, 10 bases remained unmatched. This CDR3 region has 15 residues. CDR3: CASSVERGLGYGYTF. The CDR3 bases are TGTGCCAGTAGTGTTGAGAGGGGGCTGGGCTATGGCTACACCTTC. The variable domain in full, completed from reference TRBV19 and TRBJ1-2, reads DGGITQSPKYLFRKEGQNVTLSCEQNLNHDAMYWYRQDPGQGLRLIYYSQIVNDFQKGDIAEGYSVSREKKESFPLTVTSAQKNPTAFYLCASSVERGLGYGYTFGSGTRLTVV.

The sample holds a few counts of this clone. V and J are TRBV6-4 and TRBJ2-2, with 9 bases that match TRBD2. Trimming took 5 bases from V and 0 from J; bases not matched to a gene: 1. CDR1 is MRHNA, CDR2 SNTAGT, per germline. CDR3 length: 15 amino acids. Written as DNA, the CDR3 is TGTGCCAGCAGTATAGCGGGGGCGAACACCGGGGAGCTGTTTTTT. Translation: CASSIAGANTGELFF.

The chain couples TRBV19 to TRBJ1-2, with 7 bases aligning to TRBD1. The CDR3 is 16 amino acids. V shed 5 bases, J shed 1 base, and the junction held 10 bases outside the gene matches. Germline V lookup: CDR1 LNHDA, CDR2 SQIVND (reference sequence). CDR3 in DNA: TGTGCCAGTAGTTCTCCCGGCGGGACAGATAACTATGGCTACACCTTC. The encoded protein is CASSSPGGTDNYGYTF.

CDR3 coding DNA: TGTGCCAGCTCACCAAATGGGGGTGGAGAGACCCAGTACTTC. Amino acids: CASSPNGGGETQYF. The chain joins TRBV18 to TRBJ2-5; D tentatively fits TRBD1 or TRBD2 (5 bases each). Trimming removed 2 bases from V and 4 bases from J, with 11 bases in between. The CDR3 extends over 14 amino acids. Germline lookup yields CDR1 KGHSH and CDR2 LQKENI.

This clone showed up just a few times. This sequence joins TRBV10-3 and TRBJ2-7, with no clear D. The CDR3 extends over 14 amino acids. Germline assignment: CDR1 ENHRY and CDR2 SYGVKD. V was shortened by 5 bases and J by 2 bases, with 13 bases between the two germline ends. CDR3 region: CAISPEPGPYEQYF. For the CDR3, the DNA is TGTGCCATCAGTCCGGAACCTGGTCCCTACGAGCAGTACTTC.

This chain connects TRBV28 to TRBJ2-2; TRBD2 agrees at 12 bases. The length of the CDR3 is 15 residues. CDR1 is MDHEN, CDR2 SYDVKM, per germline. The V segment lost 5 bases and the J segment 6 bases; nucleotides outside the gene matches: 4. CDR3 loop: CASSPPSGGAGELFF. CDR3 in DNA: TGTGCCAGCAGTCCACCTAGCGGGGGGGCCGGGGAGCTGTTTTTT.

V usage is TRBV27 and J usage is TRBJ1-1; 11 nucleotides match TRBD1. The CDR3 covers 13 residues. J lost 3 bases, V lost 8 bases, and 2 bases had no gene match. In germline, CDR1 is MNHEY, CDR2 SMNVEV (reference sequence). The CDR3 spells CASRGQGDTEAFF. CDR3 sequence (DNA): TGTGCCAGCCGGGGACAGGGGGACACTGAAGCTTTCTTT.

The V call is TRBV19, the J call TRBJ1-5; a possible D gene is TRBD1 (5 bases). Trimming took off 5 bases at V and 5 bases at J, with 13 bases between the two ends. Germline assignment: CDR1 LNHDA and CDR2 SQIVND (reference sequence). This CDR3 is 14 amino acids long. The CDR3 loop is CASSSGQLDQPQHF. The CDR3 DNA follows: TGTGCCAGTAGTTCAGGGCAGTTAGATCAGCCCCAGCATTTT.

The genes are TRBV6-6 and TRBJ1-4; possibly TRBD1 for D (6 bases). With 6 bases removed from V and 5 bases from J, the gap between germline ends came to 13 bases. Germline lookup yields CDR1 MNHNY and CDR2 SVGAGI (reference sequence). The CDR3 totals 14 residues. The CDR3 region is CASRNRDLNEKLFF. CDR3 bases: TGTGCCAGCAGGAACAGGGATCTGAATGAAAAACTGTTTTTT.

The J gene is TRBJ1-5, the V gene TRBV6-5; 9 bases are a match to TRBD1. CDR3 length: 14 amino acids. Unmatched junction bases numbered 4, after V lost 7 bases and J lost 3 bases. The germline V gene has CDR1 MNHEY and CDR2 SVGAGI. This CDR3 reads CASTGQGINQPQHF. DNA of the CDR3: TGTGCCAGCACGGGACAGGGAATCAATCAGCCCCAGCATTTT.

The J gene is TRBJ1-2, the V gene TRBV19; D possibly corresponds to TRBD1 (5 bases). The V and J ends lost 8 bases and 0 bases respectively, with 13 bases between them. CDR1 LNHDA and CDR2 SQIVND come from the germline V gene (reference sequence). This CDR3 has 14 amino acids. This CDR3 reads CASFPGQSNYGYTF. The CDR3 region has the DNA TGTGCCAGTTTCCCAGGGCAGTCTAACTATGGCTACACCTTC. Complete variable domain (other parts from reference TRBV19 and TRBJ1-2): DGGITQSPKYLFRKEGQNVTLSCEQNLNHDAMYWYRQDPGQGLRLIYYSQIVNDFQKGDIAEGYSVSREKKESFPLTVTSAQKNPTAFYLCASFPGQSNYGYTFGSGTRLTVV.

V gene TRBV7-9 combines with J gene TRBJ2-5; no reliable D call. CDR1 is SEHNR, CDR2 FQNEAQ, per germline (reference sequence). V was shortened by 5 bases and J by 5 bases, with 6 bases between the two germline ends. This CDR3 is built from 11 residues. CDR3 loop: CASSKTETQYF. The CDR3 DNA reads TGTGCCAGCAGCAAAACTGAGACCCAGTACTTC.

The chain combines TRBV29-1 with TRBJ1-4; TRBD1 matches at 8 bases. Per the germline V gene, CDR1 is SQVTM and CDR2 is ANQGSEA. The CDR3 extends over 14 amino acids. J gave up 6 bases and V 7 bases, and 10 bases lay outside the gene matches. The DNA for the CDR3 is TGCAGCGCTAGACTGGGGACAGGCGATGAAAAACTGTTTTTT. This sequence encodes CSARLGTGDEKLFF.